Detailed here is one T cell receptor beta chain. The entry originates in a study of blood T cell repertoires in COVID-19. Only in-frame clones appear in the TCRdb table, and some are missing; sequencing was by immunoSEQ multiplex PCR. The sample shows around 60,000 clones, approximately 80% of them seen only once. The germline V gene encodes CDR1 MRHNA and CDR2 SNTAGT. V lost 6 bases to trimming and J lost 0 bases; unmatched junction nucleotides: 6. CDR3 length: 16 residues. This sequence was found in a man older than 75 with acute or convalescent COVID-19. J is TRBJ1-3 and V is TRBV6-4; 9 bases match TRBD1. Input material: peripheral blood. The CDR3 DNA reads TGTGCCAGCAGGAGGGACAGGGCTAGCTCTGGAAACACCATATATTTT. It specifies CASRRDRASSGNTIYF.